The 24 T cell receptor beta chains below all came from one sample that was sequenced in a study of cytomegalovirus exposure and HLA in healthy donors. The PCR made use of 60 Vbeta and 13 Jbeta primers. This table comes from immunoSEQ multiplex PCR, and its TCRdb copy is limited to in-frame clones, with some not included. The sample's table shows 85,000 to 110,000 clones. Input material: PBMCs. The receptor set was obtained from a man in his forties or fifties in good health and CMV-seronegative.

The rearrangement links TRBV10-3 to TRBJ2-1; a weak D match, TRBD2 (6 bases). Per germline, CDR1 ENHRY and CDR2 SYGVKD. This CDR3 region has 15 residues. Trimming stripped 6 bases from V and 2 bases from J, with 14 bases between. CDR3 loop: CAIRISGPTYNEQFF. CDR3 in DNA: TGTGCCATCAGGATTAGCGGACCCACCTACAATGAGCAGTTCTTC.

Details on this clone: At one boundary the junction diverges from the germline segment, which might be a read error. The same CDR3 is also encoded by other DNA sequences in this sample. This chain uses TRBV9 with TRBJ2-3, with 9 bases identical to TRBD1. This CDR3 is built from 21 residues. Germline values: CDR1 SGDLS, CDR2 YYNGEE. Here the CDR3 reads CASSVATNRDRAGESTDTQYF. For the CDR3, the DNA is TGTGCCAGCAGCGTAGCTACAAATCGGGACAGGGCCGGGGAGAGCACAGACACGCAGTATTTT.

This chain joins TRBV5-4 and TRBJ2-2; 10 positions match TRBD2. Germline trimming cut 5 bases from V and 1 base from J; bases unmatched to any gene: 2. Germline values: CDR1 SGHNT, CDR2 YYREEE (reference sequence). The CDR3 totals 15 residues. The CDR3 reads CASSPSGRNTGELFF. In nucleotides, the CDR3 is TGTGCCAGCAGTCCTAGCGGGAGGAACACCGGGGAGCTGTTTTTT.

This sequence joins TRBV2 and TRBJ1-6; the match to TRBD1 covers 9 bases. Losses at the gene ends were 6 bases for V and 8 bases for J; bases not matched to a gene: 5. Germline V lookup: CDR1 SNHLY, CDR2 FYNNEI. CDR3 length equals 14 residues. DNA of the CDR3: TGTGCCAGCAGAACAGGGGGCAAGGATTCACCCCTCCACTTT. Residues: CASRTGGKDSPLHF.

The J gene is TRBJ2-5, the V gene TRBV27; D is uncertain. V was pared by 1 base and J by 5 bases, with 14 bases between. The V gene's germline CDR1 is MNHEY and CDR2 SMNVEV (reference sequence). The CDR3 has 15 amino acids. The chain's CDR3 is CASSLFADRVETQYF. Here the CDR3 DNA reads TGTGCCAGCAGTTTATTCGCTGATCGGGTGGAGACCCAGTACTTC.

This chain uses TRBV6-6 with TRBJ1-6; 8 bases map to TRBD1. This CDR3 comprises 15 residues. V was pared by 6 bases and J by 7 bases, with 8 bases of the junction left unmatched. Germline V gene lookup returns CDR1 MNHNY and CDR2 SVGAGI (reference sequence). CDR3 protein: CASRGTGPLNSPLHF. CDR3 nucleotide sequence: TGTGCCAGCAGGGGGACAGGCCCGCTGAATTCACCCCTCCACTTT.

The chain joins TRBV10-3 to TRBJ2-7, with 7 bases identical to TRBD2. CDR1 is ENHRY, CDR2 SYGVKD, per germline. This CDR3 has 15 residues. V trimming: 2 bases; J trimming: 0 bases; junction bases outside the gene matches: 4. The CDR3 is CAISEPWGGSYEQYF. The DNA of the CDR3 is TGTGCCATCAGTGAGCCTTGGGGGGGCTCCTACGAGCAGTACTTC.

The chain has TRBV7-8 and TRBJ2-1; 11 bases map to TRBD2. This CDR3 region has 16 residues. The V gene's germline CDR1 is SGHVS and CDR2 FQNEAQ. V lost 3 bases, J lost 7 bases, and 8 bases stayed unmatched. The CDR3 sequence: CASSFKTSGRGNEQFF. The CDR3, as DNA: TGTGCCAGCAGCTTTAAAACTAGCGGGAGAGGAAATGAGCAGTTCTTC. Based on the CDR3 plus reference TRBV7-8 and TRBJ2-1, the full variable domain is GAGVSQSPRYKVAKRGQDVALRCDPISGHVSLFWYQQALGQGPEFLTYFQNEAQLDKSGLPSDRFFAERPEGSVSTLKIQRTQQEDSAVYLCASSFKTSGRGNEQFFGPGTRLTVL.

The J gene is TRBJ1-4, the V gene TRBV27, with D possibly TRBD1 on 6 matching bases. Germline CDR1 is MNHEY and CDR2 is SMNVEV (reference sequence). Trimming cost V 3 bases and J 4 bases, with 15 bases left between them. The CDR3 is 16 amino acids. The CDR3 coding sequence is TGTGCCAGCAGTTTGGAGCCAAGGACAGTTAATGAAAAACTGTTTTTT. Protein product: CASSLEPRTVNEKLFF.

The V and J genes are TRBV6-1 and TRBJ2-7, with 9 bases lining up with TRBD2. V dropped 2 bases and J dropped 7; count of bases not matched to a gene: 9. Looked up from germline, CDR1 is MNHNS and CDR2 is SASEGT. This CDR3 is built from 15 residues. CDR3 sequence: CASSESGAGGLEQYF. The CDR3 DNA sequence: TGTGCCAGCAGTGAAAGTGGAGCGGGGGGCTTAGAGCAGTACTTC.

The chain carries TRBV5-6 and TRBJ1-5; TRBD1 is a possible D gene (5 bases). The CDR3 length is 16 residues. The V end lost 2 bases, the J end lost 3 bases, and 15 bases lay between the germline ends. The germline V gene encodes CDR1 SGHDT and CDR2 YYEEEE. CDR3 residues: CASSFFRVGLNQPQHF. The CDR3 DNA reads TGTGCCAGCAGCTTTTTTAGGGTGGGACTCAATCAGCCCCAGCATTTT.

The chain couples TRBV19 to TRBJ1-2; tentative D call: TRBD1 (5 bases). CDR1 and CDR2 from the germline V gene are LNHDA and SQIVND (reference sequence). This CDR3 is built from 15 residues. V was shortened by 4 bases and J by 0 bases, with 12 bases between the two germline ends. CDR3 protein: CASSKTGTANYGYTF. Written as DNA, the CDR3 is TGTGCCAGTAGTAAAACAGGAACAGCTAACTATGGCTACACCTTC.

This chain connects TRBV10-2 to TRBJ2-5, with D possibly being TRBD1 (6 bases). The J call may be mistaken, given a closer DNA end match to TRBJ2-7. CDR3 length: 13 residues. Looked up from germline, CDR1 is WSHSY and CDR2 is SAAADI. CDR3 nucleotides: TGCGCCAGCAGTAGGGACACCTCCTACGAGCAGTACTTC. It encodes CASSRDTSYEQYF.

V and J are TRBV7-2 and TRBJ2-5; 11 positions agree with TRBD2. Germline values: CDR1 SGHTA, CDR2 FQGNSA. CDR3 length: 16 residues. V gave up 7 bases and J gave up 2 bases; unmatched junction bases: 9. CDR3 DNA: TGTGCCAGCACCGAAAGGCGACTAGCGGGGCAAGAGACCCAGTACTTC. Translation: CASTERRLAGQETQYF.

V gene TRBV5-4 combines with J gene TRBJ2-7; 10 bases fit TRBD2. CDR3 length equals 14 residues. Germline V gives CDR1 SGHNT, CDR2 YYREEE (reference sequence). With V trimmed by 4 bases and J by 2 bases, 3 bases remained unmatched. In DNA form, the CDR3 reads TGTGCCAGCAGCACAAGCGGGAGGGCCTACGAGCAGTACTTC. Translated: CASSTSGRAYEQYF.

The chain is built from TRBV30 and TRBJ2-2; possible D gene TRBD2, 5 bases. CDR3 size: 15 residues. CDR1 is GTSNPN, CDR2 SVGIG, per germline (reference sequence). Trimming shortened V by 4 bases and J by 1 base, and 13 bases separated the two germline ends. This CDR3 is CAWKPDGLNTGELFF. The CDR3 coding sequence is TGTGCCTGGAAACCGGACGGACTGAACACCGGGGAGCTGTTTTTT.

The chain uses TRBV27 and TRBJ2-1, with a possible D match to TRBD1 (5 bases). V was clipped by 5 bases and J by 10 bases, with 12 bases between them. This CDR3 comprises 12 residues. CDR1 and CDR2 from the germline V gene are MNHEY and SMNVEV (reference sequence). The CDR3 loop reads CASSLQGAEQFF. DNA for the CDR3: TGTGCCAGCAGTCTTCAGGGTGCGGAGCAGTTCTTC.

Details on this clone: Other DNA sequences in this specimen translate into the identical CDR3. CDR3 loop: CASSGTSGYQETQYF. The DNA of the CDR3 is TGTGCCAGCAGTGGTACTAGCGGCTATCAAGAGACCCAGTACTTC. The chain combines TRBV2 with TRBJ2-5, with TRBD2 identical over 8 bases. The junction had 6 bases not matched to a gene; V was cut back by 4 bases and J by 2 bases. The germline gives CDR1 SNHLY, CDR2 FYNNEI. CDR3 length equals 15 residues.

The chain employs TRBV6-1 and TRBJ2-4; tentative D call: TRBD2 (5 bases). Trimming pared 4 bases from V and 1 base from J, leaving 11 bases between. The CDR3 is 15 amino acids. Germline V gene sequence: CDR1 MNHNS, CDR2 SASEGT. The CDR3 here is CASSATSGAKNIQYF. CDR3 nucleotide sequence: TGTGCCAGCAGTGCCACGTCGGGGGCCAAAAACATTCAGTACTTC.

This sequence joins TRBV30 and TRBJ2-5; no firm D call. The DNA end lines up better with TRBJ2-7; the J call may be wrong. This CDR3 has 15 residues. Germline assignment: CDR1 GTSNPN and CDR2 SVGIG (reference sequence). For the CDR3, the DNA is TGTGCCTGGAGTGTACCTTTCCCCGGTACCTACGAGCAGTACTTC. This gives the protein CAWSVPFPGTYEQYF.

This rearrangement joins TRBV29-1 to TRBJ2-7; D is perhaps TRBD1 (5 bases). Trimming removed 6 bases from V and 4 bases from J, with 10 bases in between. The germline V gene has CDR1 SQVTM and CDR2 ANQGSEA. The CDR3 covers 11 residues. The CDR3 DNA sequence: TGCAGCGTGGGAACAGGATACGAGCAGTACTTC. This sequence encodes CSVGTGYEQYF.

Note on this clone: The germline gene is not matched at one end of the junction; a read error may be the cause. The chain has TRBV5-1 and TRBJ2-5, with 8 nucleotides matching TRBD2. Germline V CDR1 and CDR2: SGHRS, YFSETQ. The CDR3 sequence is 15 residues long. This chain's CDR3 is CASSLPSGHQETQYF. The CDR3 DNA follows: TGTGCCAGCAGCTTGCCTAGCGGGCACCAAGAGACCCAGTACTTC.

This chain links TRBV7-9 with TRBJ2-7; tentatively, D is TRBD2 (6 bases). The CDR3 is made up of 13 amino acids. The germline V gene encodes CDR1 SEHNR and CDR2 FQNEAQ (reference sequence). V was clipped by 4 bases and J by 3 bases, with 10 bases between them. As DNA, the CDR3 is TGTGCCAGCAGCTGGGGACTGATCTACGAGCAGTACTTC. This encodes CASSWGLIYEQYF.

The DNA of the CDR3 is TGTGCCAGCAGTGAAGGGCCCTTCGCTGATGGCTACACCTTC. Protein product: CASSEGPFADGYTF. This chain connects TRBV6-1 to TRBJ1-2; D unresolved. CDR1 MNHNS and CDR2 SASEGT come from the germline V gene. This CDR3 has 14 amino acids. Trimming pared 1 base from V and 6 bases from J, leaving 12 bases between.